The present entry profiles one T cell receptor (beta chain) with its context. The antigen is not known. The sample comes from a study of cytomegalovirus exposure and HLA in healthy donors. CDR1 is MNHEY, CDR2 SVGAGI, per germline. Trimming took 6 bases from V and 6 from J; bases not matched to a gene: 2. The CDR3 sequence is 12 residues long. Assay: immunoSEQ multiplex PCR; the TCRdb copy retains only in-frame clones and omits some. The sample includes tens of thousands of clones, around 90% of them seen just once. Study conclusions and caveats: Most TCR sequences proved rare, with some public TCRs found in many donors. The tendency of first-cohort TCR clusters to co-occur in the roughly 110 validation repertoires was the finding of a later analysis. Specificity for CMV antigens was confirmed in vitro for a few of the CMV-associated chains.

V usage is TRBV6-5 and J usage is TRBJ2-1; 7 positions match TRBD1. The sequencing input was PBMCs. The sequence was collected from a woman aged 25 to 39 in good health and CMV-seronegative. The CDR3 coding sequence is TGTGCCAGCAGAGGGACAGTCAATGAGCAGTTCTTC. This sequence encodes CASRGTVNEQFF.